One and the same sample provided the 18 T cell receptor beta chains below, sequenced in a study of shared clonotypes between healthy human individuals. Sequencing used immunoSEQ multiplex PCR; TCRdb keeps in-frame clones, though not all of them. The profile shows hundreds of thousands of clones, roughly 72% of them singletons. The specimen sequenced was memory CD4+ T cells sorted from blood. Noted subset: CD45RA-negative fraction. The receptors come from a woman between 25 and 40 years old in good health.

The chain is built from TRBV25-1 and TRBJ2-3, with 8 bases matching TRBD2. Germline V gene sequence: CDR1 MGHDK, CDR2 SYGVNS. CDR3 length: 16 residues. The ends lost 1 base at V and 1 base at J; junction bases unmatched: 4. The CDR3 region is CASSESTSGRTDTQYF. CDR3 bases: TGTGCCAGCAGTGAATCAACTAGCGGTCGCACAGATACGCAGTATTTT. The full variable domain, completed using reference TRBV25-1 and TRBJ2-3, is EADIYQTPRYLVIGTGKKITLECSQTMGHDKMYWYQQDPGMELHLIHYSYGVNSTEKGDLSSESTVSRIRTEHFPLTLESARPSHTSQYLCASSESTSGRTDTQYFGPGTRLTVL.

The chain combines TRBV6-5 with TRBJ2-5, with D perhaps matching TRBD1 (6 bases). The CDR3 spans 15 residues. Between the trimmed V and J ends, which lost 2 bases and 2 bases, there was a span of 12 bases. CDR1 MNHEY and CDR2 SVGAGI come from the germline V gene. Written as DNA, the CDR3 is TGTGCCAGCAGTTACCTCGGACAGTATCAAGAGACCCAGTACTTC. Translating it yields CASSYLGQYQETQYF.

The chain links TRBV5-1 to TRBJ2-1; TRBD2 matches 15 bases. After removal of 0 bases from V and 0 bases from J, the junction contained 4 bases not matched to a gene. Germline V gene lookup returns CDR1 SGHRS and CDR2 YFSETQ. The CDR3 sequence is 19 residues long. This chain's CDR3 is CASSLGGLAGGRSYNEQFF. CDR3 nucleotides: TGCGCCAGCAGCTTGGGTGGACTAGCGGGAGGGCGCTCCTACAATGAGCAGTTCTTC.

With respect to this clone: This specimen includes other DNA sequences encoding the same CDR3. V and J are TRBV2 and TRBJ2-6, with no clear D. Germline V CDR1 and CDR2: SNHLY, FYNNEI. This CDR3 contains 14 residues. The germline V and J ends were trimmed by 6 bases and 1 base, with 7 bases remaining between them. The CDR3 region has the DNA TGTGCCAGCAGCGCAAGGTCTGGGGCCAACGTCCTGACTTTC. It translates to CASSARSGANVLTF.

The rearrangement uses TRBV7-8 and TRBJ1-3; D remains unclear. The V and J ends lost 1 base and 0 bases respectively, with 7 bases between them. Germline CDR1 SGHVS, CDR2 FQNEAQ. The CDR3 extends over 15 amino acids. DNA of the CDR3: TGTGCCAGCAGCTTAGTGGCTAACTCTGGAAACACCATATATTTT. Its translation: CASSLVANSGNTIYF.

The rearrangement joins TRBV27 to TRBJ2-1; 9 positions agree with TRBD2. Germline V gives CDR1 MNHEY, CDR2 SMNVEV (reference sequence). The CDR3 sequence is 16 residues long. After removal of 6 bases from V and 3 bases from J, the junction contained 9 bases not matched to a gene. The CDR3 bases are TGTGCCAGCAGACGCGATAGCGGGAGTTTCTACAATGAGCAGTTCTTC. It codes for CASRRDSGSFYNEQFF.

Only a few counts were recorded for this clone. This rearrangement joins TRBV27 to TRBJ2-5; 7 positions match TRBD1. Looked up from germline, CDR1 is MNHEY and CDR2 is SMNVEV (reference sequence). The CDR3 has 14 residues. Losses at the gene ends were 4 bases for V and 7 bases for J; bases not matched to a gene: 9. CDR3 in amino acids: CASSSTGLLGTQYF. The CDR3 bases are TGTGCCAGCAGTTCGACAGGGCTTCTCGGGACCCAGTACTTC.

The chain is built from TRBV6-5 and TRBJ2-3, with D tentatively TRBD2 (6 bases). There are 15 residues in the CDR3. CDR1 and CDR2 (germline): MNHEY, SVGAGI. Trimming took off 8 bases at V and 0 bases at J, with 15 bases between the two ends. The CDR3, as DNA: TGTGCCAGCTCCCTCGCGGGACGGAGCACAGATACGCAGTATTTT. This codes for CASSLAGRSTDTQYF.

The V and J genes are TRBV10-3 and TRBJ2-1; 12 bases are shared with TRBD2. Germline CDR1 reads ENHRY; CDR2 reads SYGVKD. The V and J ends lost 8 bases and 8 bases, in that order; junction bases with no gene match: 4. The CDR3 extends over 13 amino acids. CDR3 amino acids: CAIRLAGVDEQFF. The CDR3 DNA sequence: TGTGCCATCCGACTAGCGGGAGTGGATGAGCAGTTCTTC.

This clone was detected once. The chain employs TRBV30 and TRBJ2-5, with D perhaps TRBD2 (6 bases). V lost 0 bases, J lost 2 bases, and 10 bases lay in between. Germline V gene lookup returns CDR1 GTSNPN and CDR2 SVGIG (reference sequence). This CDR3 region has 14 residues. For the CDR3, the DNA is TGTGCCTGGAGTGTACATAGCGGACAAGAGACCCAGTACTTC. This codes for CAWSVHSGQETQYF.

This chain connects TRBV5-4 to TRBJ2-1, with TRBD2 identical over 11 bases. After removal of 4 bases from V and 9 bases from J, the junction contained 9 bases not matched to a gene. This CDR3 comprises 15 residues. Germline CDR1 is SGHNT and CDR2 is YYREEE (reference sequence). CDR3 in DNA: TGTGCCAGCAGCACAAGTAGCGGGAGGGCCACTGAGCAGTTCTTC. Its protein is CASSTSSGRATEQFF.

The gene calls are TRBV30 and TRBJ2-2; TRBD1 matches 7 bases. The CDR3 contains 15 residues. The germline gives CDR1 GTSNPN, CDR2 SVGIG (reference sequence). DNA for the CDR3: TGTGTTCTTCGGAACAGGGGTCGGCGCACCGGGGAGCTGTTTTTT. Translating it yields CVLRNRGRRTGELFF. Together with reference TRBV30 and TRBJ2-2, the CDR3 gives the full variable domain: SQTIHQWPATLVQPVGSPLSLECTVEGTSNPNLYWYRQAAGRGLQLLFYSVGIGQISSEVPQNLSASRPQDRQFILSSKKLLLSDSGFYLCVLRNRGRRTGELFFGEGSRLTVL.

This clone occurred once. The chain links TRBV7-9 to TRBJ2-7, with D hard to call. The length of the CDR3 is 12 residues. Between the trimmed V and J ends, which lost 3 bases and 6 bases, there was a span of 9 bases. From germline, CDR1 is SEHNR and CDR2 FQNEAQ (reference sequence). The CDR3, as DNA: TGTGCCAGCAGCTTGAATTCGATCGAGCAGTACTTC. This encodes CASSLNSIEQYF.

The CDR3 DNA reads TGTGCCAGCAGCTTAGGGTCTTTAGCGGGAGTTAACACCGGGGAGCTGTTTTTT. It translates to CASSLGSLAGVNTGELFF. This chain joins TRBV7-2 and TRBJ2-2; 9 nucleotides line up with TRBD2. V shed 1 base and J 2 bases; nucleotides not matched to a gene: 8. Germline lookup yields CDR1 SGHTA and CDR2 FQGNSA. The CDR3 is 18 amino acids.

The J gene is TRBJ1-6, the V gene TRBV27, with 9 nucleotides matching TRBD1. Germline values: CDR1 MNHEY, CDR2 SMNVEV (reference sequence). CDR3 length: 13 amino acids. The V segment lost 6 bases and the J segment 10 bases; nucleotides outside the gene matches: 4. CDR3 protein: CASSRDRESPLHF. The CDR3 region has the DNA TGTGCCAGCAGCCGGGACAGGGAATCACCCCTCCACTTT.

The table lists this clone with a few counts. The genes are TRBV5-1 and TRBJ2-5; D may be TRBD2 (6 bases). Germline V gives CDR1 SGHRS, CDR2 YFSETQ. V was shortened by 5 bases and J by 5 bases, with 13 bases between the two germline ends. The CDR3 is made up of 13 amino acids. The CDR3 DNA sequence: TGCGCCAGCAGTTTGCGGGATTTGGAGACCCAGTACTTC. This sequence encodes CASSLRDLETQYF.

The chain recombines TRBV27 with TRBJ1-5; 10 bases are shared with TRBD1. J was trimmed by 9 bases and V by 9 bases; bases with no gene match: 14. Per the germline V gene, CDR1 is MNHEY and CDR2 is SMNVEV (reference sequence). The CDR3 length is 15 residues. CDR3: CASSQTGGSPGPQHF. For the CDR3, the DNA is TGTGCCAGTTCCCAGACAGGGGGCTCGCCCGGGCCCCAGCATTTT.

The chain joins TRBV28 to TRBJ2-7, with TRBD1 as a possible D gene (6 bases). Per the germline V gene, CDR1 is MDHEN and CDR2 is SYDVKM. The CDR3 covers 14 residues. Trimming shortened V by 6 bases and J by 6 bases, and 18 bases separated the two germline ends. For the CDR3, the DNA is TGTGCCAGCAGCCGGACAGTGGAGAAGTGCGAGCAGTACTTC. Translated: CASSRTVEKCEQYF.